The clone carrying this T cell receptor (beta chain) has a count of ten or more. The data derive from a study of blood T cell repertoires in COVID-19. In the original workflow: Scientists estimated how many nucleated cells there were by amplifying reference gene primers. Profiled with immunoSEQ multiplex PCR; TCRdb holds only in-frame clones, not every one. V and J calls and clone size come straight from that table; D and trimming were deduced from the DNA. The sample shows around 95,000 clones, just under 80% of them seen only once. The germline gives CDR1 MDHEN, CDR2 SYDVKM. The V gene lost 4 bases and the J gene lost 8 bases, with 11 bases spanning the gap. This CDR3 comprises 12 residues.

The sequence was obtained from a man aged 65 to 85 with active or convalescent COVID-19. The V call is TRBV28, the J call TRBJ1-2, with D hard to call. The sequenced sample was peripheral blood. For the CDR3, the DNA is TGTGCCAGCAGTTCCCGCAGGAGGGGCTACACCTTC. It translates to CASSSRRRGYTF.